This TCR beta chain was captured in a study of PD-1 blockade in classical Hodgkin lymphoma. In regard to this clone: The same CDR3 also results from other DNA sequences found in this sample.

The time point here: cycle 4 day 1 (C4D1), after 6 weeks of nivolumab. All patients relapsed after autologous stem cell transplantation, and brentuximab vedotin exposure varied. Magnetic negative selection was used to purify CD4+ T cells from thawed PBMCs. Complete response, partial response or progressive disease made up the best responses. Measured with immunoSEQ multiplex PCR; TCRdb has only the in-frame clones, and not every one. The sample lists more than 10,000 clones, 88% occurring once. Germline assignment: CDR1 SGHAT and CDR2 FQDESV (reference sequence). The ends lost 4 bases at V and 1 base at J; junction bases unmatched: 5. This CDR3 spans 15 amino acids.

The sequencing used CD4+ T cells from blood, collected before the fourth cycle of nivolumab. This clonotype originated in a human donor with classical Hodgkin lymphoma. The V gene is TRBV11-1, the J gene TRBJ1-1; 8 nucleotides agree with TRBD1. In DNA form, the CDR3 reads TGTGCCAGCAGCTACCCCGGGACAGGGAACACTGAAGCTTTCTTT. Translating it yields CASSYPGTGNTEAFF.